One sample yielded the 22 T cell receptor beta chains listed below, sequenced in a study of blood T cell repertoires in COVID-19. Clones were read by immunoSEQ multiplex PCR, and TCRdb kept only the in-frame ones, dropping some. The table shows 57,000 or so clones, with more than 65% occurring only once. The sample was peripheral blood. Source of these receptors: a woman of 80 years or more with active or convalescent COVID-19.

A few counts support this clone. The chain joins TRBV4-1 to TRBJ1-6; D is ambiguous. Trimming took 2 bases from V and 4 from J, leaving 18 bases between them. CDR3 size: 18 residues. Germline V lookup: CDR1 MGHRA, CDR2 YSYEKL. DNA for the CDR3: TGCGCCAGCAGCCAACTGCCTATTACGAGTCCTTATAATTCACCCCTCCACTTT. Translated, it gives CASSQLPITSPYNSPLHF.

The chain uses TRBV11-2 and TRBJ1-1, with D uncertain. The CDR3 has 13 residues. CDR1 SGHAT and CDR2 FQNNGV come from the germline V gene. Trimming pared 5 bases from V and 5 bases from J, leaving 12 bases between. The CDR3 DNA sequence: TGTGCCAGCAGCGCCCGGGAAGAGACTGAAGCTTTCTTT. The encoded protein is CASSAREETEAFF.

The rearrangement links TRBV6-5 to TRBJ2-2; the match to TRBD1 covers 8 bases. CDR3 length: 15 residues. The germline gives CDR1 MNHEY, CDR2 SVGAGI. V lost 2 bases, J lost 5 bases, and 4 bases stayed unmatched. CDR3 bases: TGTGCCAGCAGTTACGAAACAGGGGGTACCGGGGAGCTGTTTTTT. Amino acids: CASSYETGGTGELFF.

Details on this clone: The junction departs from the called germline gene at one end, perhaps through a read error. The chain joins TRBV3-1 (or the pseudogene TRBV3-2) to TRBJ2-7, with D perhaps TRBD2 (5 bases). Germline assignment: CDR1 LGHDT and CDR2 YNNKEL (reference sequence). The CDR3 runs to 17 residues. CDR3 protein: CASSHSVGRGISHEQYF. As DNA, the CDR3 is TGTGCCAGCAGCCACAGCGTCGGGCGAGGGATCTCCCACGAGCAGTACTTC.

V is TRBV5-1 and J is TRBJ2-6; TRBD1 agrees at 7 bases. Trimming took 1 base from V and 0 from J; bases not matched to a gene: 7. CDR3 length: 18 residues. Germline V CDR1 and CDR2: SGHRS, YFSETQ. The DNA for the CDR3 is TGCGCCAGCAGCTTGTCCCCCGGGACAGCCTCTGGGGCCAACGTCCTGACTTTC. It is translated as CASSLSPGTASGANVLTF.

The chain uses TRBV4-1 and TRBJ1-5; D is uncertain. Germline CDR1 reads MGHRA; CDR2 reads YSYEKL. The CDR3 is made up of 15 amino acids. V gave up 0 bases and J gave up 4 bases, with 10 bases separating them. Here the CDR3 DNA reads TGCGCCAGCAGCCAAGATCAGGTCAGTAATCAGCCCCAGCATTTT. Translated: CASSQDQVSNQPQHF.

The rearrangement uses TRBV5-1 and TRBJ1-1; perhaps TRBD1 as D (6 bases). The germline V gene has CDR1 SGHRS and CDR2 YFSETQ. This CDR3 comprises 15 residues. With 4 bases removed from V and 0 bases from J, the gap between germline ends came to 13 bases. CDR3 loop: CASSPPRGLNTEAFF. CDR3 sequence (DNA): TGCGCCAGCAGCCCCCCCAGGGGCCTGAACACTGAAGCTTTCTTT.

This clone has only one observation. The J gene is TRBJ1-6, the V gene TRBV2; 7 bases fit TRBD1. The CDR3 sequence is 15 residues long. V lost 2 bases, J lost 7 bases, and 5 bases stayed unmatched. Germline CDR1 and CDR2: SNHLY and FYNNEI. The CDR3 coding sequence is TGTGCCAGCAGTGAAAGGGGGCGGGACAATTCACCCCTCCACTTT. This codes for CASSERGRDNSPLHF.

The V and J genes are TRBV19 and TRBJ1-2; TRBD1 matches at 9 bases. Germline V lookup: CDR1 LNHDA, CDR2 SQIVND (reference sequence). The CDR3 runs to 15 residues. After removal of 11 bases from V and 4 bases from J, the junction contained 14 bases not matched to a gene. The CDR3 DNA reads TGTGCCTCTCGGCCCGGACAGGGGTTTACCTATGGCTACACCTTC. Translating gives CASRPGQGFTYGYTF. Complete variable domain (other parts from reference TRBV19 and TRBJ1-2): DGGITQSPKYLFRKEGQNVTLSCEQNLNHDAMYWYRQDPGQGLRLIYYSQIVNDFQKGDIAEGYSVSREKKESFPLTVTSAQKNPTAFYLCASRPGQGFTYGYTFGSGTRLTVV.

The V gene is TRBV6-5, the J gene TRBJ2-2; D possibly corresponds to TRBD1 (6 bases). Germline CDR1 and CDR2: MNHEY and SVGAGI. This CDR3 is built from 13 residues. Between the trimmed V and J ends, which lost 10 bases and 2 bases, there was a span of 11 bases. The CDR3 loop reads CATRGSNTGELFF. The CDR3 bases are TGTGCCACTAGGGGGTCAAACACCGGGGAGCTGTTTTTT.

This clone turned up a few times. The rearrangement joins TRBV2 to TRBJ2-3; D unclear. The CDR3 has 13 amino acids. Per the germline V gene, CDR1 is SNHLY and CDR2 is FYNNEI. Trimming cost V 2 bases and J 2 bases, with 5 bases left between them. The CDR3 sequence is CASSETTTDTQYF. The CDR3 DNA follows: TGTGCCAGCAGTGAAACTACCACAGATACGCAGTATTTT.

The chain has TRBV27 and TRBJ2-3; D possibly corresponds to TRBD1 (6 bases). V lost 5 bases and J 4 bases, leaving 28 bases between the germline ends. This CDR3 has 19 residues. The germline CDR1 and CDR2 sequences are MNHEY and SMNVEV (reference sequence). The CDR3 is CASSRIQPGTTYRPDTQYF. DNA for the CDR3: TGTGCCAGCAGTCGCATTCAACCCGGGACAACATATAGACCAGATACGCAGTATTTT.

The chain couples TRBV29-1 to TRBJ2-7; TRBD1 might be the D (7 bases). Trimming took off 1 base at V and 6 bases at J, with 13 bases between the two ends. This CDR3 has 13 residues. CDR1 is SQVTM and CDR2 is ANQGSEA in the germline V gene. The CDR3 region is CSVEVQGGGEQYF. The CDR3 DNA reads TGCAGCGTTGAAGTGCAGGGGGGCGGCGAGCAGTACTTC.

CDR3 in DNA: TGTGCCAGCAGCGTGGGGGGGACTAGCGGCCTATACAATGAGCAGTTCTTC. Its translation is CASSVGGTSGLYNEQFF. The V gene is TRBV9, the J gene TRBJ2-1; 11 nucleotides align to TRBD2. The germline gives CDR1 SGDLS, CDR2 YYNGEE. This CDR3 spans 17 amino acids. J gave up 4 bases and V 2 bases, and 8 bases lay outside the gene matches.

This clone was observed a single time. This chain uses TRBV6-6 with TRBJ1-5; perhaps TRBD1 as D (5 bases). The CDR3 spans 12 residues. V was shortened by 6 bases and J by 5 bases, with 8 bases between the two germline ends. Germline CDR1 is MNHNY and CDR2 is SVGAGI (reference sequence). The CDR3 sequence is CASRGGDQPQHF. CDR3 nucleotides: TGTGCCAGCAGGGGGGGGGATCAGCCCCAGCATTTT.

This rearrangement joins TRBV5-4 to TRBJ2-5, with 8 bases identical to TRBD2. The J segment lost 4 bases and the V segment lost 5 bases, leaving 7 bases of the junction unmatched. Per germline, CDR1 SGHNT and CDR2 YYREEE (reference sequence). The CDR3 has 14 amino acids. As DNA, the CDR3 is TGTGCCAGCAGTTCAGCTACTAGCGGAGAGACCCAGTACTTC. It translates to CASSSATSGETQYF. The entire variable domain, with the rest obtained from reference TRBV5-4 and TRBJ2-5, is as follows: ETGVTQSPTHLIKTRGQQVTLRCSSQSGHNTVSWYQQALGQGPQFIFQYYREEENGRGNFPPRFSGLQFPNYSSELNVNALELDDSALYLCASSSATSGETQYFGPGTRLLVL.

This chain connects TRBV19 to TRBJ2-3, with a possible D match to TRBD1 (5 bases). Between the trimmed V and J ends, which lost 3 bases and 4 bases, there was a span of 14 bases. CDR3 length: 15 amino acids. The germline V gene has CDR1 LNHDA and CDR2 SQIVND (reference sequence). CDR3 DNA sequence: TGTGCCAGTAGTATGGGGCCAGGGCCCGCAGATACGCAGTATTTT. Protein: CASSMGPGPADTQYF.

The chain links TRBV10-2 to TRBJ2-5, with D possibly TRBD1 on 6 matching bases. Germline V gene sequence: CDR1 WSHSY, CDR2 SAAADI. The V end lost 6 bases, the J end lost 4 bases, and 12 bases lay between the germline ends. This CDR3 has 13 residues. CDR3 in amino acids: CASRDSGGETQYF. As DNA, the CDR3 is TGCGCCAGCAGGGACAGTGGTGGAGAGACCCAGTACTTC.

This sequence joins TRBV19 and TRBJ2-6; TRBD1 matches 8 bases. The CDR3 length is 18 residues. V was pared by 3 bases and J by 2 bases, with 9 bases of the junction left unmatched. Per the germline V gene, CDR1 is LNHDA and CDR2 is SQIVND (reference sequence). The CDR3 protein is CASSIPGGDLAGANVLTF. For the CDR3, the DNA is TGTGCCAGTAGTATTCCAGGGGGCGATTTAGCTGGGGCCAACGTCCTGACTTTC.

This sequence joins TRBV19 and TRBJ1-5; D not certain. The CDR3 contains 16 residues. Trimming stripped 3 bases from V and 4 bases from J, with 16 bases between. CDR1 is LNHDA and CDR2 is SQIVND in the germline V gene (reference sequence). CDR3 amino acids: CASSIQGVQLNQPQHF. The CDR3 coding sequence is TGTGCCAGTAGTATCCAAGGAGTTCAGTTGAATCAGCCCCAGCATTTT.

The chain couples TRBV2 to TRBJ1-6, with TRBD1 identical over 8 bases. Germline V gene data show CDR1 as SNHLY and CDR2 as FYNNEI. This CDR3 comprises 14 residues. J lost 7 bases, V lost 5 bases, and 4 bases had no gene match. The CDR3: CASSRTGNNSPLHF. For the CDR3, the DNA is TGTGCCAGCAGTCGGACAGGGAACAATTCACCCCTCCACTTT.

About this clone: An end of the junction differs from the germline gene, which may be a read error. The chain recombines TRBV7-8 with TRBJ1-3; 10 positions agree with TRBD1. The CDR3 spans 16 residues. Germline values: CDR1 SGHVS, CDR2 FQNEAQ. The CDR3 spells CASILARGTGADTIYF. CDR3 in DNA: TGTGCCAGCATCTTAGCGAGGGGGACAGGGGCGGACACCATATATTTT.